The present T cell receptor beta chain was sequenced within a study of blood T cell repertoires in COVID-19. V lost 8 bases and J lost 0; bases outside the gene matches: 7. The length of the CDR3 is 14 residues. The germline CDR1 and CDR2 sequences are SGHRS and YFSETQ. Produced via immunoSEQ multiplex PCR; TCRdb's table is partial and in-frame only. This table has 50,000 or so clones, approximately 95% appearing once. This TCR came from a man in his sixties with COVID-19, enrolled during active disease. This chain links TRBV5-1 with TRBJ1-2, with 7 bases identical to TRBD1. Sequencing was performed on peripheral blood. The CDR3 protein is CASRQGTANYGYTF. Here the CDR3 DNA reads TGCGCCAGTCGACAGGGAACAGCTAACTATGGCTACACCTTC.